This T cell receptor beta chain was documented in a study of T cells after yellow fever vaccination. Overall study results and limits: Though weaker, the secondary response peaked faster, on day 5 versus 15.

Using its own MiXCR run on the 5' RACE reads, TCRdb lists one record per CDR3 protein. The sample carries around 300,000 distinct CDR3 sequences, over 4% recorded once. This clonotype was counted ten times or more. Its antigen remains unknown. CDR3 length equals 13 residues. Trimming left V 4 bases short and J 5 bases short, with 10 bases between. Germline values: CDR1 SGHRS, CDR2 YFSETQ. The TCR was taken from a man aged 18-30 years who received the YFV17D yellow fever vaccine. The input for sequencing was PBMCs, taken 5 days after the yellow fever booster vaccination. The genes are TRBV5-1 and TRBJ1-5; D uncertain. The CDR3 DNA sequence: TGCGCCAGCAGCCCCGCCGGGCATCAGCCCCAGCATTTT. This codes for CASSPAGHQPQHF.